The present entry profiles one T cell receptor (beta chain) with its context. The sample comes from a study of blood T cell repertoires in COVID-19. Overall study context: PBMCs, B-cell-depleted T cells, or T cells provided the cDNA or gDNA that made up the material.

This CDR3 has 14 residues. CDR1 is SGHVS, CDR2 FQNEAQ, per germline. V lost 2 bases, J lost 6 bases, and 11 bases lay in between. Method: immunoSEQ multiplex PCR; TCRdb's copy keeps in-frame clones and lacks some. This table holds about 250,000 clones, about 80% found once. Specimen: peripheral blood. This receptor was identified in a woman of 80 years or more with active or convalescent COVID-19. This chain links TRBV7-8 with TRBJ1-5; TRBD1 might be the D (5 bases). The CDR3 loop is CASSLSFGAQPQHF. CDR3 DNA: TGTGCCAGCAGCTTATCCTTTGGGGCTCAGCCCCAGCATTTT.